This TCR beta chain appears in the sequencing data of a study of blood T cell repertoires in COVID-19. Between the trimmed V and J ends, which lost 9 bases and 2 bases, there was a span of 16 bases. Germline V gives CDR1 MNHEY, CDR2 SVGAGI. The CDR3 loop spans 15 amino acids. Data came from immunoSEQ multiplex PCR; TCRdb stores just in-frame clones and leaves some out. The sample yields 330,000 or so clones, more than 70% seen once. The sample holds one count of this clone. This chain joins TRBV6-5 and TRBJ2-2; a possible D gene is TRBD2 (6 bases). Sequences were obtained from peripheral blood. The receptor was isolated from a woman aged 60-70 years with COVID-19, enrolled during active disease. CDR3 sequence: CASRGTRANTGELFF. The CDR3, as DNA: TGTGCCAGTCGGGGGACGCGAGCTAACACCGGGGAGCTGTTTTTT.